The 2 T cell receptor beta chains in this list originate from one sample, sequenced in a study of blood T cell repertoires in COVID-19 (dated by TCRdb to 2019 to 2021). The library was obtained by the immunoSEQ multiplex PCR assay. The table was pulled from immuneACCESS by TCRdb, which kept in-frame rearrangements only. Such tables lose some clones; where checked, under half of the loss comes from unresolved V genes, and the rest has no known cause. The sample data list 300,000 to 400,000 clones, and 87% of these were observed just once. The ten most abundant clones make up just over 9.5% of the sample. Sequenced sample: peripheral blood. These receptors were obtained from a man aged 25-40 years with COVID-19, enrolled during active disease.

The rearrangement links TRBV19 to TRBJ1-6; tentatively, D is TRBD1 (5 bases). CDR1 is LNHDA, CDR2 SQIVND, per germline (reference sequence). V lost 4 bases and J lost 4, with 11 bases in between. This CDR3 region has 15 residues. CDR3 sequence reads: CASSTDSFYNSPLHF. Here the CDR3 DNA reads TGTGCCAGTAGTACCGACAGTTTTTATAATTCACCCCTCCACTTT.

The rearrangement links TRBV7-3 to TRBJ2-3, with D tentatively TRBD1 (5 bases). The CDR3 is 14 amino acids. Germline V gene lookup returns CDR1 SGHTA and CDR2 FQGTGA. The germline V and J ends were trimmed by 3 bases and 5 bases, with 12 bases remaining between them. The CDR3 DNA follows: TGTGCCAGCAGCTTTTGGGGCCTTATAGATACGCAGTATTTT. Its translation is CASSFWGLIDTQYF.